This is a list of T cell receptor beta chains from one sample in a study of blood T cell repertoires in COVID-19. Data came from immunoSEQ multiplex PCR; TCRdb stores just in-frame clones and leaves some out. The sample has 250,000 or so clones, 86% seen once. Sample: PBMCs or T cells enriched from blood (not recorded which). These receptors were obtained from a man aged 40-55 years who had recovered from COVID-19. CDR3s include the opening cysteine and the closing phenylalanine or tryptophan. The order of the fields is J gene, D gene, V gene, clone size, CDR3 protein, CDR3 DNA. A D gene is named only where the DNA matches it firmly. A row's size may be missing; if present it is once, few, many or a size class.

TRBJ2-1	-	TRBV3-1/TRBV3-2	-	CASSLQRGSFSYNEQFF	TGTGCCAGCAGCCTCCAAAGAGGTAGCTTCTCTTACAATGAGCAGTTCTTC
TRBJ2-1	TRBD2	TRBV19	-	CASSITAGGPREQFF	TGTGCCAGTAGTATTACCGCGGGAGGGCCGCGTGAGCAGTTCTTC
TRBJ1-1	-	TRBV19	-	CASSFLGRASEAFF	TGTGCCAGTAGTTTCCTCGGGAGGGCCTCTGAAGCTTTCTTT
TRBJ1-5	TRBD1	TRBV30	-	CAWSAGTGGDQPQHF	TGTGCCTGGAGTGCCGGGACAGGGGGCGATCAGCCCCAGCATTTT
TRBJ2-7	TRBD1	TRBV9	-	CASSVGTGPYEQYF	TGTGCCAGCAGCGTAGGGACAGGCCCCTACGAGCAGTACTTC
TRBJ2-3	TRBD2	TRBV7-3	-	CASSALAGRTDTQYF	TGTGCCAGCAGCGCTTTAGCGGGGCGCACAGATACGCAGTATTTT
TRBJ2-1	TRBD1	TRBV28	-	CASSPEGQGYNEQFF	TGTGCCAGCAGCCCCGAGGGACAGGGCTACAATGAGCAGTTCTTC
TRBJ1-3	-	TRBV4-3	-	CASSQGPGVNTIYF	TGCGCCAGCAGCCAAGGACCCGGGGTGAACACCATATATTTT
TRBJ2-2	-	TRBV5-1	-	CASSFVTGSAGELFF	TGCGCCAGCAGCTTCGTAACGGGGTCGGCCGGGGAGCTGTTTTTT
TRBJ2-2	-	TRBV9	once	CASSPELGEVGELFF	TGTGCCAGCAGCCCAGAGTTAGGGGAGGTCGGGGAGCTGTTTTTT
TRBJ1-1	-	TRBV28	-	CASSPPDRYTEAFF	TGTGCCAGCAGTCCACCGGACAGATACACTGAAGCTTTCTTT
TRBJ2-7	TRBD2	TRBV6-1	-	CASSELAGSSYEQYF	TGTGCCAGCAGTGAGTTAGCGGGAAGCTCCTACGAGCAGTACTTC
TRBJ2-3	-	TRBV7-8	-	CASSSGERADTQYF	TGTGCCAGCAGCTCAGGGGAGAGGGCAGATACGCAGTATTTT
TRBJ2-1	-	TRBV28	few	CASSSDREVNEQFF	TGTGCCAGCAGTTCTGATAGGGAGGTCAATGAGCAGTTCTTC
TRBJ1-4	-	TRBV7-2	-	CASSSGGGYEKLFF	TGTGCCAGCAGCAGTGGCGGGGGATATGAAAAACTGTTTTTT
TRBJ1-6	TRBD1	TRBV18	-	CASSPDRGESPLHF	TGTGCCAGCTCACCGGACAGGGGGGAATCACCCCTCCACTTT
TRBJ2-7	TRBD1	TRBV5-5	-	CASSVRDRGYEQYF	TGTGCCAGCAGCGTCCGGGACAGGGGTTACGAGCAGTACTTC
TRBJ2-5	TRBD1	TRBV9	-	CASSVGGTGGAVLRETQYF	TGTGCCAGCAGCGTAGGCGGGACAGGGGGCGCGGTTTTACGAGAGACCCAGTACTTC
TRBJ1-2	-	TRBV7-2	few	CASSFRLSYGYTF	TGTGCCAGCAGCTTCAGGTTAAGCTATGGCTACACCTTC
TRBJ2-7	TRBD1	TRBV28	few	CASRPTGGTYEQYF	TGTGCCAGCAGGCCCACAGGGGGTACCTACGAGCAGTACTTC
TRBJ2-1	TRBD2	TRBV3-1/TRBV3-2	-	CASSQPRSGSSYNEQFF	TGTGCCAGCAGCCAGCCCCGGAGCGGGAGCTCCTACAATGAGCAGTTCTTC
TRBJ2-7	TRBD2	TRBV18	once	CASSPQAGSGDEQYF	TGTGCCAGCTCACCACAAGCGGGATCGGGGGACGAGCAGTACTTC
TRBJ2-7	TRBD1	TRBV19	-	CASSRGPPGQGTYEQYF	TGTGCCAGTAGTAGGGGTCCTCCGGGACAGGGGACCTACGAGCAGTACTTC
TRBJ2-7	TRBD1	TRBV6-2/TRBV6-3	-	CASSYGQGVEQYF	TGTGCCAGCAGTTACGGACAGGGGGTAGAGCAGTACTTC
TRBJ1-1	TRBD1	TRBV30	-	CAWSIIGGRTEAFF	TGTGCCTGGAGTATAATAGGGGGCAGGACTGAAGCTTTCTTT
TRBJ2-2	-	TRBV19	-	CASSAGQIITGELFF	TGTGCCAGTAGTGCCGGTCAAATAATCACCGGGGAGCTGTTTTTT
TRBJ1-4	-	TRBV7-8	-	CASSLGGLREKLFF	TGTGCCAGCAGCTTAGGCGGCCTCAGAGAAAAACTGTTTTTT
TRBJ2-3	TRBD2	TRBV7-6	-	CASSLSGGGPDTQYF	TGTGCCAGCAGCTTAAGCGGGGGCGGTCCAGATACGCAGTATTTT
TRBJ2-4	-	TRBV30	-	CAWTRQGSKNIQYF	TGTGCCTGGACGCGTCAGGGTAGCAAAAACATTCAGTACTTC
TRBJ1-4	-	TRBV18	-	CASSPDQGGVNEKLFF	TGTGCCAGCTCACCGGATCAGGGCGGGGTAAATGAAAAACTGTTTTTT
TRBJ2-5	-	TRBV7-6	-	CASSLVPQGGDETQYF	TGTGCCAGCAGCTTAGTTCCCCAGGGAGGCGATGAGACCCAGTACTTC
TRBJ2-6	-	TRBV3-1/TRBV3-2	few	CASSQKSSGILTF	TGTGCCAGCAGCCAAAAATCCTCGGGTATCCTGACTTTC
TRBJ2-3	-	TRBV5-1	-	CASSLSSALEADTQYF	TGCGCCAGCAGCTTGAGTAGCGCGCTGGAGGCAGATACGCAGTATTTT
TRBJ1-5	-	TRBV7-3	-	CASSPNRGYSNQPQHF	TGTGCCAGCAGCCCTAACCGGGGTTATAGCAATCAGCCCCAGCATTTT
TRBJ2-7	TRBD2	TRBV19	-	CASSTSGTTPYEQYF	TGTGCCAGTAGTACCTCCGGGACTACACCTTACGAGCAGTACTTC
TRBJ2-7	-	TRBV6-2/TRBV6-3	-	CASSDARGFYEQYF	TGTGCCAGCAGTGATGCCCGGGGATTCTACGAGCAGTACTTC
TRBJ2-7	-	TRBV27	-	CASSFGVIYEQYF	TGTGCCAGCAGTTTCGGGGTGATCTACGAGCAGTACTTC
TRBJ1-3	TRBD1	TRBV7-2	-	CASSSPAQGAPGNTIYF	TGTGCCAGCAGCTCGCCCGCTCAGGGGGCACCTGGAAACACCATATATTTT
TRBJ2-4	-	TRBV21-1	-	CASSSQGARGIQYF	TGTGCCAGCAGCTCCCAGGGGGCGCGGGGCATTCAGTACTTC
TRBJ1-2	TRBD1	TRBV6-5	many	CASSPQGGSYGYTF	TGTGCCAGCAGTCCTCAGGGGGGATCCTATGGCTACACCTTC
TRBJ2-5	TRBD1	TRBV28	-	CASSLPLTGAGWAQYF	TGTGCCAGCAGTTTACCCCTGACAGGGGCCGGGTGGGCCCAGTACTTC
TRBJ2-1	-	TRBV5-6	-	CASSLTSEQFF	TGTGCCAGCAGCTTGACTAGCGAGCAGTTCTTC
TRBJ2-7	TRBD2	TRBV5-4	-	CASSSGLAEGYEQYF	TGTGCCAGCAGCTCGGGACTAGCGGAAGGCTACGAGCAGTACTTC
TRBJ1-5	-	TRBV11-2	-	CASSGDRNQPQHF	TGTGCCAGCAGCGGAGACAGAAATCAGCCCCAGCATTTT
TRBJ2-7	-	TRBV3-1/TRBV3-2	-	CASTPGTVFYEQYF	TGTGCCAGCACTCCCGGGACTGTTTTCTACGAGCAGTACTTC
TRBJ2-7	-	TRBV25-1	-	CASSLLYEQYF	TGTGCCAGCAGCCTTCTCTACGAGCAGTACTTC
TRBJ1-2	-	TRBV5-4	-	CASSLVGGTDGYTF	TGTGCCAGCAGCTTGGTTGGAGGGACGGACGGCTACACCTTC
TRBJ2-5	TRBD2	TRBV30	-	CAWSRVAGVETQYF	TGTGCCTGGAGTAGGGTAGCGGGAGTGGAGACCCAGTACTTC
TRBJ2-5	TRBD2	TRBV19	-	CASSIDSSPTSERETQYF	TGTGCCAGTAGTATAGATTCCAGCCCCACTAGCGAGAGGGAGACCCAGTACTTC
TRBJ2-5	-	TRBV5-1	-	CASSLRGTIQETQYF	TGCGCCAGCAGCTTGAGAGGGACAATTCAAGAGACCCAGTACTTC
TRBJ1-5	-	TRBV21-1	-	CASSSQVSNQPQHF	TGTGCCAGCAGCAGCCAGGTTAGCAATCAGCCCCAGCATTTT
TRBJ1-4	TRBD1	TRBV5-6	few	CASSVGTGWKLFF	TGTGCCAGCAGCGTCGGGACAGGGTGGAAACTGTTTTTT
TRBJ1-6	-	TRBV2	once	CASSPGGIAYNSPLHF	TGTGCCAGCAGTCCTGGGGGCATAGCCTATAATTCACCCCTCCACTTT